The subject of this entry is one T cell receptor beta chain. After removal of 10 bases from V and 5 bases from J, the junction contained 12 bases not matched to a gene. CDR3 size: 14 residues. The germline V gene has CDR1 ENHRY and CDR2 SYGVKD. The data were obtained in a study of shared clonotypes between healthy human individuals. Using immunoSEQ multiplex PCR, the repertoire was profiled, and TCRdb retains in-frame clones only, with some absent. This table has a few million clones, roughly nine tenths appearing once. Material: naive CD4+ T cells sorted from blood. Regarding subset: CD45RA+ positively selected. This clonotype was sampled from a man aged 18 to 30 in good health. The V gene is TRBV10-3, the J gene TRBJ2-7; 9 nucleotides agree with TRBD1. CDR3 region: CATLTGTGINEQYF. CDR3 DNA: TGTGCCACCCTCACCGGGACAGGGATCAACGAGCAGTACTTC.